This TCR beta chain was documented in a study of graft-versus-host responses after intestinal transplantation (dated by TCRdb to about 2021). Study-level background: Recipients received multivisceral, liver-intestinal, or isolated intestinal transplants. All recipients received anti-thymocyte globulin induction followed by maintenance tacrolimus and steroids for 3 to 4 years. Graft-versus-host and host-versus-graft alloreactive T cell clones were tracked in the graft, circulation and bone marrow after intestinal transplantation using bulk TCR-beta CDR3 sequencing. To identify alloreactive clones, pre-transplant mixed lymphocyte reaction products were sequenced and then compared with unstimulated pre-transplant donor and recipient T cells. The cohort enrolled about two dozen intestinal transplant recipients including one retransplant, and a few patients lacking pretransplant specimens were excluded. Donor T cell macrochimerism was defined as a peak of at least 4% donor T cells among recipient peripheral blood mononuclear cells. Instead of going to the commercial service, samples from a few later patients were sequenced in-house on an Illumina MiSeq and processed with MiXCR.

Beyond this particular receptor, the publication reports: Early after transplant, peak levels of circulating GvH clones were found to be associated with declines in HvG clones. In patients with donor T cell macrochimerism, the allografts had high GvH to HvG T cell clonal ratios. The conclusions were limited by the relatively low number and heterogeneity of the intestinal transplant patients. GvH clones were detected in recipient bone marrow, and some of these GvH clones were observed earlier in ileal mucosa or blood, consistent with an intestinal mucosal origin.

From a lookup of the germline V gene, CDR1 and CDR2 are SGHDT and YYEEEE. Spanning cysteine to phenylalanine, the CDR3 consists of 14 amino acids. Of all the DNA, just the CDR3 is kept, 42 bases in frame from base 1. Relative to germline, V is missing 7 bases and J is missing 4 bases, with 10 bases of the junction outside any gene match. Receptors were amplified or captured by the immunoSEQ multiplex PCR assay. In most patients, genomic DNA was isolated using the Qiagen DNeasy Blood and Tissue Kit and sent frozen to Adaptive Biotechnologies for TCR sequencing. High-throughput TCR-beta CDR3 sequencing of genomic DNA from most patients was performed by Adaptive Biotechnologies. Per the authors' processing: Adaptive's ImmunoSEQ software was the source of the TCR sequencing data for roughly 19 patients, while a few other patients were processed with MiXCR and VDJtools. To correct CD4 versus CD8 sorting errors, sequences present in both subsets at a frequency ratio below 5:1 were removed. Because the origin of CDR3 nucleotide sequences shared between donor and recipient could not be assigned, those sequences were removed. Alloreactive clones required at least 2-fold expansion over unstimulated cells and minimum CFSE-low frequency of 0.002% (template counts) or 0.001% (read counts). Clones were considered mappable if detected in sequenced pre-transplant spleen, lymph node, or MLR CFSE-low populations of the donor or recipient. The cumulative frequency of alloreactive clones was calculated as a percentage of all sequences, weighted by copy number. In TCRdb, the immuneACCESS table is reduced to in-frame sequences with V and J assigned. These tables do not hold every clone; where another copy was compared, an unresolved V gene accounts for under half, and the others remain unexplained. V and J calls and clone size are copied from that table; D and trimming were computed from the DNA. This sample lists around 100,000 clones; roughly 91% were detected once. About 0.18% of the sample lies in the top ten.

This clone showed up just once. This receptor's antigen is unknown. Qualities for individual bases were not recorded, and no much larger clone is one base off. This specimen's time point label, per the study, means: cells obtained before transplantation from donor or recipient. CD3+CD4+ and CD3+CD8+ populations were FACS-sorted from unstimulated pre-transplant donor and recipient cells taken from spleen or lymph nodes. The chain is encoded by TRBV5-6 joined to TRBJ2-7; 8 central bases correspond to TRBD1. The source is a human donor who was the organ donor for an intestinal transplant. This material consisted of unstimulated CD4+ T cells sorted from spleen or lymph node cells, taken before transplant. The CDR3 region: CASLRTGSGYEQYF. The nucleotides are TGTGCCAGCTTAAGGACAGGGTCAGGATACGAGCAGTACTTC.